What follows is one T cell receptor beta chain and its context. This clone's antigen is unknown. Base qualities are not provided; no much larger clone lies one nucleotide away. The data were taken from a study of OX40 agonist ivuxolimab in advanced cancers. In the study overall: Ivuxolimab, which targeted the costimulatory receptor OX40 (CD134), was an agonistic, fully human IgG2 monoclonal antibody. Intravenous ivuxolimab was administered to patients every 2 weeks at six dose levels: 0.01, 0.1, 0.3, 1.5, 3 and 10 mg/kg. Of the approximately 50 dose-escalation patients, hepatocellular carcinoma was present in around 19, melanoma in approximately 15, renal cell carcinoma in 9 and head and neck cancer in 9. The dose-escalation cohort was around 83% male with a mean age of about 60 years, ranging from roughly 23 to 90. Prior anti-PD-1, anti-PD-L1 or anti-CTLA-4 therapy was permitted, and checkpoint inhibitors had been received by about 44% of dose-escalation patients. Partial responses occurred in three dose-escalation patients, of whom one had hepatocellular carcinoma and two had cutaneous melanoma. Peripheral TCRbeta sequencing aimed to test whether ivuxolimab altered TCR sequence diversity and caused clonal T-cell expansion. The paper reports the monotherapy dose-escalation portion (N = 52 patients) of the phase I ivuxolimab trial. Broad study findings and their caveats: Low levels of normalized T-cell clonal expansion were also seen in some patients who did not respond. In the 0.1-3.0 mg/kg groups, partial responders were among the patients with the lowest normalized peripheral clonal expansion, particularly in CD8+ T cells. At doses of 0.1 to 3.0 mg/kg, clonal expansion of both CD4+ and CD8+ T cells in blood was seen between baseline and week 6. Which antigens the clonally expanded peripheral T cells were specific for was not determined. After ivuxolimab, CD8+ T cells had more expanded clones than CD4+ T cells on average.

The CDR3 spans 17 residues, from the cysteine through the phenylalanine. Only the CDR3 DNA is retained, 51 bases long and in frame from the first base. Here V drops 1 base and J drops 4 bases, and the junction holds 7 bases not matched to any gene. Per the germline V gene, SGHDN is the CDR1 and FVKESK is the CDR2. Patients with a history of autoimmune disease or receiving systemic immunosuppression were excluded from the trial. Peripheral blood for TCR sequencing was collected from all dose cohorts at baseline, on cycle 4 day 1, and on cycle 7 day 1. Samples came from an open-label, multicenter, first-in-human phase I dose-escalation trial of ivuxolimab. Adults with locally advanced or metastatic melanoma, renal cell, hepatocellular, or head and neck squamous cell carcinoma were enrolled in the trial. Before TCR sequencing, CD4+ T cells and CD8+ T cells from peripheral blood were sorted into separate populations.

For sequencing of the TCRbeta CDR3 region, genomic DNA was extracted from the sorted cells. The immunoSEQ Assay was used to sequence the TCRbeta CDR3 regions. Sourced from immuneACCESS, this table was stored by TCRdb with only in-frame sequences that have V and J called. A share of the clones is absent; for the studies checked, an unresolved V gene accounts for under half, and the remainder has no known explanation. The table for this sample lists around 16,000 clones; around 90% of them were counted only once. Together, the top ten hold approximately 29% of the sample. The sequence is built from TRBV14 and TRBJ2-7; TRBD2 lines up with 13 middle nucleotides. Here the sequenced sample was CD4+ or CD8+ T cells sorted from blood, taken in a trial of the OX40 agonist ivuxolimab. The origin of this receptor is an adult with an advanced solid tumor such as melanoma, head and neck, liver or kidney cancer. The bases are TGTGCCAGCAGCCAAGGTAGTCCGGGACTAGCGGGGTACGAGCAGTACTTC. It is translated as CASSQGSPGLAGYEQYF.